The clone carrying this TCR delta chain ranks as medium-sized. It is likely a read error: a sequence one base away is far more abundant. This record belongs to a study of gamma-delta T cells after stem cell transplantation. CDR1 GEAIGNYY and CDR2 EKD come from the germline V gene. The CDR3 is 18 residues long. TCRdb re-identified clones in the RT-PCR reads via CATT. Found here are several hundred delta-chain clones, approximately 9.2% of them singletons; the top ten hold roughly 57%. This receptor was taken from a human donor. It is not recorded whose cells these are; they may come from a transplant donor. The sequencing sample was made of gamma-delta T cells. The chain recombines TRDV2 with TRDJ1; 8 positions agree with TRDD3. DNA for the CDR3: TGTGCCTGTGACACCGTAACTGGGGGGCCACCTTACACCGATAAACTCACCTTT. It yields the protein CACDTVTGGPPYTDKLTF.